This TCR beta chain was recovered during a study of T cells after yellow fever vaccination. Regarding the study as a whole: The appearance of a small share of clonotypes in both CD4 and CD8 compartments was observed. Re-detected after boosting: most primary clones, 96% of CD4 and about 85% of CD8. The bulk population could contribute abundant contaminating clonotypes to FACS-sorted repertoires.

V trimming: 2 bases; J trimming: 3 bases; junction bases outside the gene matches: 6. CDR3 size: 16 residues. CDR1 is SGHTA and CDR2 is FQGNSA in the germline V gene. Notes on this clonotype: Its specificity is unknown.

UMIs and a universal primer site were added when TCR cDNA was made by 5'RACE template switching. TCRdb used MiXCR to reprocess the 5' RACE reads, holding one entry per CDR3 protein. The table shows around 340,000 distinct CDR3 sequences, with around 12% occurring only once. This TCR was sampled from a young man who received the YFV17D yellow fever vaccine. The sample here was CD4+ T cells sorted from PBMCs, taken 15 days after the yellow fever booster vaccination. V and J are TRBV7-2 and TRBJ1-1; 10 nucleotides line up with TRBD1. The CDR3 DNA reads TGTGCCAGCAGCTTATCTCGGACAGGGGGAGACACTGAAGCTTTCTTT. The encoded protein is CASSLSRTGGDTEAFF.